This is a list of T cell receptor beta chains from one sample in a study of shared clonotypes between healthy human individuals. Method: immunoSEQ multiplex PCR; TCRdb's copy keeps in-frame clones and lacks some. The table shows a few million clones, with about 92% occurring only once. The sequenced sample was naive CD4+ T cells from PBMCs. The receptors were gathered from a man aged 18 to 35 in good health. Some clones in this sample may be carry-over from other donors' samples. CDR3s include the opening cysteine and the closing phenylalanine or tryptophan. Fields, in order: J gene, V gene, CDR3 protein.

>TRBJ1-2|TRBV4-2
CASSQDNAIAGYTF
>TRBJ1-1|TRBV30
CAWSTTITNTEAFF
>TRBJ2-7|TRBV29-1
CSSQGMGYEQYF
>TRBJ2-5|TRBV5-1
CASMQTGTRGTQYF
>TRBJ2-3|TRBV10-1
CASSDVRAWGTDTQYF
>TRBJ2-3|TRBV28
CASSLRTDTQYF
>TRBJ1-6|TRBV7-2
CASSLAGVRNSPLHF
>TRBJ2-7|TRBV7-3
CASSLTHSTYEQYF
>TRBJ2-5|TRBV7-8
CASSLVGGIQETQYF
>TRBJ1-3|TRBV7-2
CASSPAGSGGSGNTIYF
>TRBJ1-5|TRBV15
CATSRDPGQGQPQHF
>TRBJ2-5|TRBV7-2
CASSLGAFGETQYF
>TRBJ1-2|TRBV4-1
CASSQVPFLINYGYTF
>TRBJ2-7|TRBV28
CASSKAGTGVDEQYF
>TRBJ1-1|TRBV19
CASSIRQRSEAFF
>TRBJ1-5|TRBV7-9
CASSHDGGGQPQHF
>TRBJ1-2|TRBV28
CASSLSQGHYGYTF
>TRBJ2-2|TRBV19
CASSIFPQGGLFF
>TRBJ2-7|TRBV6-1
CASSEALRAAGRMYF
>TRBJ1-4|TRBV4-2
CASSQDRVVEKLFF
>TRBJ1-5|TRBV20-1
CSATGGQPQHF
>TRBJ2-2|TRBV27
CASSFSPNTGELFF
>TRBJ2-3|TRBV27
CASRGVRAGGLLYTDTQYF
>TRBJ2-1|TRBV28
CASSLAAGHEQFF
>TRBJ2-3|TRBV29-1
CSAVGWDTQYF
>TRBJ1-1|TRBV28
CASSLSTANTEAFF
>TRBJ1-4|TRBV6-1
CASSRPGATNEKLFF
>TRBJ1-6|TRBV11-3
CASSSPGQSNSPLHF
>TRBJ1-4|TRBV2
CACGGGNNEKLFF
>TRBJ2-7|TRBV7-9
CASSPASVYEQYF
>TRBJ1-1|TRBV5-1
CASSFGGAILMNTEAFF
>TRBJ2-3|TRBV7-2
CASSLVGADTQYF